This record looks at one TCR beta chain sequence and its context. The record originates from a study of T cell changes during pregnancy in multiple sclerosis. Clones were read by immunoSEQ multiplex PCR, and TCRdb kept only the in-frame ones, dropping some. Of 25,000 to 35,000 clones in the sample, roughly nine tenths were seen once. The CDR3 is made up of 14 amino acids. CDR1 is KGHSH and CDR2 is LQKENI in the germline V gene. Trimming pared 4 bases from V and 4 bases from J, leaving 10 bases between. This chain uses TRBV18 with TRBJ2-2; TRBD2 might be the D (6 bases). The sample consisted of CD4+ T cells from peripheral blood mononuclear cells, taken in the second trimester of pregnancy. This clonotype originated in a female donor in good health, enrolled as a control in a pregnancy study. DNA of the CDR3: TGTGCCAGCTCACAGGAGGGTACCACCGGGGAGCTGTTTTTT. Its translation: CASSQEGTTGELFF.